This T cell receptor (beta chain) was observed in a study of CD8+CD57+ T cells in acquired aplastic anemia. At the level of the study: The study obtained an average of roughly 3 ug of DNA from sorted CD4+ and CD8+ cells. Regarding the study as a whole: The same twenty-nine CD8+ CDR3 sequences occurred in patients and in controls. A significant difference in CD8+ Simpson's diversity between patients and controls was not found.

The sample holds many counts of this clonotype. Its antigen is unknown. CDR3 and TCR beta VDJ profiling relied on genomic DNA as the template. Via MiXCR, TCRdb re-called the reads, giving one row per CDR3 protein. The table lists roughly 300,000 distinct CDR3 sequences, approximately 56% of them singletons. Trimming at V came to 2 bases and at J to 2 bases, leaving 7 bases not matched to a gene. CDR1 MNHNS and CDR2 SASEGT come from the germline V gene. The CDR3 has 16 residues. The sequencing sample was made of sorted CD4+, CD8+, or CD8+CD57+ T cells (not recorded which) from PBMCs. This receptor was taken from a human donor with severe aplastic anemia or a healthy control (not recorded which). The V gene is TRBV6-1, the J gene TRBJ2-7, with 9 nucleotides matching TRBD2. Written as DNA, the CDR3 is TGTGCCAGCAGTGAACTTGGTCTAGCGGGGACCTACGAGCAGTACTTC. Its protein product is CASSELGLAGTYEQYF.